This entry lists 9 T cell receptor beta chains sequenced from one sample in a study of cytomegalovirus exposure and HLA in healthy donors. Vbeta (60) and Jbeta (13) primers were used in the PCR. TCRdb keeps only in-frame clones here, not all; method: immunoSEQ multiplex PCR. The table has roughly 120,000 clones, roughly 67% seen once. The sample comprised PBMCs. These receptors all come from a man younger than 30 in good health and CMV-seropositive.

This clone was recorded only once. This sequence joins TRBV5-1 and TRBJ1-2; the D gene is possibly TRBD1 (6 bases). The germline gives CDR1 SGHRS, CDR2 YFSETQ. V was trimmed by 4 bases and J by 8 bases, leaving 12 bases between them. The CDR3 covers 12 residues. This CDR3 reads CASSVTGTGYTF. Written as DNA, the CDR3 is TGCGCCAGCAGCGTAACCGGGACAGGCTACACCTTC. Full variable domain (outside the CDR3, taken from reference TRBV5-1 and TRBJ1-2): KAGVTQTPRYLIKTRGQQVTLSCSPISGHRSVSWYQQTPGQGLQFLFEYFSETQRNKGNFPGRFSGRQFSNSRSEMNVSTLELGDSALYLCASSVTGTGYTFGSGTRLTVV.

This chain uses TRBV6-1 with TRBJ1-6, with 9 bases identical to TRBD1. The germline gives CDR1 MNHNS, CDR2 SASEGT. V shed 5 bases and J 10 bases; nucleotides not matched to a gene: 6. The CDR3 runs to 14 residues. CDR3 residues: CASSFLQGASPLHF. CDR3 nucleotides: TGTGCCAGCAGTTTTCTACAGGGGGCATCACCCCTCCACTTT.

J is TRBJ1-2 and V is TRBV6-5, with TRBD1 matching 9 bases. The J segment lost 4 bases and the V segment lost 6 bases, leaving 3 bases of the junction unmatched. In germline, CDR1 is MNHEY, CDR2 SVGAGI. The CDR3 spans 13 residues. In nucleotides, the CDR3 is TGTGCCAGCAGCCAGGACAGGGGCTATGGCTACACCTTC. It translates to CASSQDRGYGYTF.

The table lists this clone with a count of one. This sequence joins TRBV6-5 and TRBJ1-1; D possibly corresponds to TRBD1 (5 bases). Looked up from germline, CDR1 is MNHEY and CDR2 is SVGAGI. The length of the CDR3 is 14 residues. Trimming took off 3 bases at V and 5 bases at J, with 13 bases between the two ends. CDR3 coding DNA: TGTGCCAGCAGTTATGGGGGGTATCGGACTGAAGCTTTCTTT. It yields the protein CASSYGGYRTEAFF.

The CDR3 spells CASSLAVGQGATGELFF. DNA of the CDR3: TGCGCCAGCAGCTTGGCTGTCGGACAGGGGGCGACCGGGGAGCTGTTTTTT. The V call is TRBV5-1, the J call TRBJ2-2; 11 bases align to TRBD1. The CDR3 spans 17 residues. CDR1 SGHRS and CDR2 YFSETQ come from the germline V gene. V shed 0 bases and J 5 bases; nucleotides not matched to a gene: 6.

The J gene is TRBJ1-2, the V gene TRBV6-4; no definite D call. The CDR3 contains 14 residues. V was cut by 0 bases and J by 6 bases, with 11 bases left in between. CDR1 is MRHNA, CDR2 SNTAGT, per germline. CDR3 bases: TGTGCCAGCAGTGACTCGTTTGGCAGCGATGGCTACACCTTC. Its translation: CASSDSFGSDGYTF.

The chain has TRBV13 and TRBJ2-1; D may be TRBD2 (5 bases). Trimming took 5 bases from V and 7 from J, leaving 21 bases between them. The CDR3 is made up of 16 amino acids. Germline V gene data show CDR1 as PRHDT and CDR2 as FYEKMQ (reference sequence). The CDR3 here is CASSPRAQMRGNEQFF. DNA for the CDR3: TGTGCCAGCAGCCCGCGGGCGCAGATGCGCGGGAATGAGCAGTTCTTC.

V usage is TRBV28 and J usage is TRBJ2-7; D perhaps matches TRBD1 (6 bases). Between the trimmed V and J ends, which lost 5 bases and 3 bases, there was a span of 11 bases. The CDR3 is 13 amino acids. Germline CDR1 is MDHEN and CDR2 is SYDVKM. In DNA, the CDR3 is TGTGCCAGCAGTGGGGGACACCTCTACGAGCAGTACGTC. This encodes CASSGGHLYEQYV.

The chain combines TRBV5-1 with TRBJ2-7; 9 nucleotides align to TRBD1. This CDR3 spans 12 amino acids. In germline, CDR1 is SGHRS, CDR2 YFSETQ. V was pared by 5 bases and J by 3 bases, with 0 bases of the junction left unmatched. CDR3 sequence reads: CASRGQGYEQYF. The CDR3 coding sequence is TGCGCCAGCAGGGGACAGGGCTACGAGCAGTACTTC.